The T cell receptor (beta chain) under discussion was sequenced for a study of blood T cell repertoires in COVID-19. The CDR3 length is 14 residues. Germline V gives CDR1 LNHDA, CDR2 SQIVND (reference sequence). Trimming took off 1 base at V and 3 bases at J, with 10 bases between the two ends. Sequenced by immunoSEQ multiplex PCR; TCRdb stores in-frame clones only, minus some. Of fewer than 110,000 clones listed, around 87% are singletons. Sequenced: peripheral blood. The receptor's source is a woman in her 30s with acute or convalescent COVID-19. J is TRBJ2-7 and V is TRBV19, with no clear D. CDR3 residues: CASSIGGRYYEQYF. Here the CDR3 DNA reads TGTGCCAGTAGTATAGGTGGCAGATACTACGAGCAGTACTTC.